Each of the 28 T cell receptor beta chains below was sequenced from the same sample in a study of vaccination and CD4 T cells after COVID-19. Their cognate antigens are unknown. CD4+ T cells that had been cultured provided DNA sequenced with the Oncomine TCR Beta short-read assay. Each CDR3 protein gets one entry after TCRdb re-called the PCR reads with MiXCR. Of 2,500 to 3,500 distinct CDR3 sequences listed, over 70% are singletons. The sample's treatment: approximately nine-day PBMC culture with coronavirus spike peptide pools or control peptides (ViraFEST assay). Sequencing was performed on CD4+ T cells from blood, cultured in vitro. The receptors derive from a human donor who had recovered from COVID-19.

This chain joins TRBV12-3 or TRBV12-4 and TRBJ1-5, with D possibly being TRBD1 (5 bases). With 0 bases removed from V and 6 bases from J, the gap between germline ends came to 9 bases. This CDR3 is 14 amino acids long. CDR3 residues: CASSLAGGGQPQHF. CDR3 DNA sequence: TGTGCCAGCAGTTTAGCGGGGGGGGGTCAGCCCCAGCATTTT.

The rearrangement links TRBV20-1 to TRBJ1-1; D unclear. This CDR3 has 12 residues. Germline CDR1 is DFQATT and CDR2 is SNEGSKA (reference sequence). The V gene lost 3 bases and the J gene lost 6 bases, with 11 bases spanning the gap. CDR3 sequence reads: CSASNGDAEAFF. CDR3 DNA sequence: TGCAGTGCTAGCAATGGGGATGCTGAAGCTTTCTTT.

V is TRBV24-1 and J is TRBJ1-5, with 7 bases lining up with TRBD1. The CDR3 has 15 residues. The V gene end was trimmed by 3 bases and the J gene end by 4 bases; junction bases not matched to a gene: 5. Germline lookup yields CDR1 KGHDR and CDR2 SFDVKD. The DNA for the CDR3 is TGTGCCACCAGTGATCCCGGGACAGAGAATCAGCCCCAGCATTTT. Encoded protein: CATSDPGTENQPQHF.

The chain couples TRBV2 to TRBJ2-3, with D uncertain. CDR1 is SNHLY, CDR2 FYNNEI, per germline. The CDR3 extends over 12 amino acids. Trimming removed 5 bases at V and 6 bases at J, with 9 bases between. The CDR3 bases are TGTGCCAGCAGTCAAAGCCTGGATACGCAGTATTTT. Its translation is CASSQSLDTQYF.

The chain couples TRBV7-2 to TRBJ1-6; a possible D gene is TRBD1 (6 bases). The CDR3 consists of 13 residues. V was trimmed by 3 bases and J by 10 bases, leaving 10 bases between them. CDR1 and CDR2 (germline): SGHTA, FQGNSA. In DNA form, the CDR3 reads TGTGCCAGCAGCTTCCACAGGGACTCACCCCTCCACTTT. The encoded protein is CASSFHRDSPLHF. The variable domain in full, with the rest retrieved from reference TRBV7-2 and TRBJ1-6, is GAGVSQSPSNKVTEKGKDVELRCDPISGHTALYWYRQSLGQGLEFLIYFQGNSAPDKSGLPSDRFSAERTGGSVSTLTIQRTQQEDSAVYLCASSFHRDSPLHFGNGTRLTVT.

The rearrangement uses TRBV5-1 and TRBJ2-1, with 9 bases aligning to TRBD1. The CDR3 contains 16 residues. The trim removed 2 bases at V and 7 bases at J, leaving 10 bases unmatched. From germline, CDR1 is SGHRS and CDR2 YFSETQ. DNA of the CDR3: TGCGCCAGCAGCTTCTCTTCCGGGACAGGGATTAATGAGCAGTTCTTC. Its translation: CASSFSSGTGINEQFF.

The rearrangement links TRBV7-9 to TRBJ1-2; TRBD1 might be the D (5 bases). Trimming took 1 base from V and 0 from J, leaving 12 bases between them. Germline values: CDR1 SEHNR, CDR2 FQNEAQ (reference sequence). This CDR3 spans 16 amino acids. CDR3 sequence: CASSLEGTRANYGYTF. DNA of the CDR3: TGTGCCAGCAGCTTAGAAGGGACCCGAGCTAACTATGGCTACACCTTC. The full variable domain, completed using reference TRBV7-9 and TRBJ1-2, is DTGVSQNPRHKITKRGQNVTFRCDPISEHNRLYWYRQTLGQGPEFLTYFQNEAQLEKSRLLSDRFSAERPKGSFSTLEIQRTEQGDSAMYLCASSLEGTRANYGYTFGSGTRLTVV.

A single count supports this clonotype. This chain connects TRBV20-1 to TRBJ2-7, with 8 positions matching TRBD2. Germline V gives CDR1 DFQATT, CDR2 SNEGSKA (reference sequence). The CDR3 covers 16 residues. V gave up 0 bases and J gave up 0 bases; unmatched junction bases: 7. The CDR3 spells CSARDSSGGFSYEQYF. In DNA form, the CDR3 reads TGCAGTGCTAGAGATTCAAGCGGGGGTTTCTCCTACGAGCAGTACTTC.

The rearrangement links TRBV20-1 to TRBJ1-3, with D tentatively TRBD1 (5 bases). Germline assignment: CDR1 DFQATT and CDR2 SNEGSKA (reference sequence). The CDR3 contains 13 residues. Trimming left V 6 bases short and J 8 bases short, with 17 bases between. The CDR3 protein is CSASKGKVDTIYF. The CDR3 DNA follows: TGCAGTGCCAGCAAGGGGAAGGTGGACACCATATATTTT.

The chain employs TRBV10-2 and TRBJ1-5, with D possibly matching TRBD1 (6 bases). CDR3 size: 15 residues. Deletions cut 7 bases from V and 5 bases from J, with 18 bases between. Per the germline V gene, CDR1 is WSHSY and CDR2 is SAAADI. CDR3 nucleotides: TGCGCCAGCAATGAACAGGGTGCCCAATATCAGCCCCAGCATTTT. Amino acids: CASNEQGAQYQPQHF.

The rearrangement links TRBV7-8 to TRBJ1-5; unclear D gene. Trimming took 2 bases from V and 2 from J, leaving 13 bases between them. In germline, CDR1 is SGHVS, CDR2 FQNEAQ. The CDR3 totals 16 residues. The DNA of the CDR3 is TGTGCCAGCAGCTTAAAGCGAGAACTGGGCAATCAGCCCCAGCATTTT. This translates into CASSLKRELGNQPQHF.

The chain recombines TRBV24-1 with TRBJ2-2; 9 bases align to TRBD1. CDR3 length: 14 amino acids. In germline, CDR1 is KGHDR, CDR2 SFDVKD. V trimming: 9 bases; J trimming: 2 bases; junction bases outside the gene matches: 3. The CDR3 DNA is TGTGCCACCGGGGACAGGGTCAACACCGGGGAGCTGTTTTTT. As protein: CATGDRVNTGELFF.

V is TRBV10-3 and J is TRBJ2-7, with D unresolved. The CDR3 sequence is 15 residues long. V shed 3 bases and J shed 0 bases, with 12 bases lying between them. The V gene's germline CDR1 is ENHRY and CDR2 SYGVKD. CDR3 DNA: TGTGCCATCAGTGAAGGTGGGGTTTCCTCCTACGAGCAGTACTTC. This sequence encodes CAISEGGVSSYEQYF.

The gene calls are TRBV19 and TRBJ1-2, with a possible D match to TRBD1 (5 bases). This CDR3 is built from 14 residues. Trimming shortened V by 4 bases and J by 8 bases, and 17 bases separated the two germline ends. CDR1 and CDR2 (germline): LNHDA, SQIVND (reference sequence). The CDR3 nucleotides read TGTGCCAGTAGTACCGGACGGGACGTAGGGGGCTACACCTTC. Amino acid sequence: CASSTGRDVGGYTF.

By its share, this clonotype is large. The V and J genes are TRBV7-8 and TRBJ2-7, with a possible D match to TRBD1 (5 bases). V dropped 4 bases and J dropped 6 bases, with 19 bases sitting between them. This CDR3 region has 15 residues. CDR1 SGHVS and CDR2 FQNEAQ come from the germline V gene. The CDR3 protein is CASSSREGVASEQYF. CDR3 sequence (DNA): TGTGCCAGCAGCTCCCGAGAAGGGGTTGCGTCCGAGCAGTACTTC.

This clonotype is large. The V gene is TRBV25-1, the J gene TRBJ1-2, with 8 bases fitting TRBD1. V gave up 5 bases and J gave up 8 bases; unmatched junction bases: 7. The CDR3 runs 13 residues. In germline, CDR1 is MGHDK, CDR2 SYGVNS. The CDR3 loop is CASSQTGASGYTF. In nucleotides, the CDR3 is TGTGCCAGCAGTCAGACAGGGGCCAGCGGCTACACCTTC.

The chain carries TRBV7-9 and TRBJ1-5; 8 bases align to TRBD1. This CDR3 is 15 amino acids long. Looked up from germline, CDR1 is SEHNR and CDR2 is FQNEAQ (reference sequence). V gave up 1 base and J gave up 3 bases; unmatched junction bases: 2. CDR3: CASSLVGQVNQPQHF. In nucleotides, the CDR3 is TGTGCCAGCAGCTTAGTGGGACAGGTCAATCAGCCCCAGCATTTT.

The chain joins TRBV11-2 to TRBJ1-5; TRBD1 might be the D (5 bases). Trimming removed 5 bases from V and 9 bases from J, with 14 bases in between. CDR1 and CDR2 (germline): SGHAT, FQNNGV. This CDR3 comprises 13 residues. For the CDR3, the DNA is TGTGCCAGCAGCCTGAACTCGGGGGGGCCCCAGCATTTT. It specifies CASSLNSGGPQHF.

This clonotype was seen just once. The CDR3 region is CASSNRVGQPQHF. The CDR3 region has the DNA TGTGCCAGCAGCAACCGGGTCGGTCAGCCCCAGCATTTT. The chain employs TRBV6-2 or TRBV6-3 and TRBJ1-5; no clear D gene. Germline CDR1 reads MNHEY; CDR2 reads SVGEGT. CDR3 length: 13 amino acids. Deletions cut 6 bases from V and 6 bases from J, with 12 bases between.

The chain uses TRBV2 and TRBJ1-2, with 8 bases identical to TRBD1. V dropped 5 bases and J dropped 8; count of bases not matched to a gene: 7. The germline CDR1 and CDR2 sequences are SNHLY and FYNNEI. The CDR3 is 13 residues long. The CDR3 DNA is TGTGCCAGCAGTCCGGACAGGGCCGGGGGCTACACCTTC. Residues: CASSPDRAGGYTF.

The chain carries TRBV19 and TRBJ1-1; no firm D call. The V end lost 7 bases, the J end lost 1 base, and 4 bases lay between the germline ends. CDR3 size: 11 residues. Germline CDR1 and CDR2: LNHDA and SQIVND (reference sequence). CDR3 sequence (DNA): TGTGCCAGTAAGGGGAACACTGAAGCTTTCTTT. Its translation is CASKGNTEAFF.

The chain carries TRBV18 and TRBJ1-4, with D possibly being TRBD1 (6 bases). Trimming took 3 bases from V and 0 from J, leaving 14 bases between them. The CDR3 has 17 residues. Germline assignment: CDR1 KGHSH and CDR2 LQKENI. CDR3 sequence (DNA): TGTGCCAGCTCACCTACAGACCAGGGGCCAACTAATGAAAAACTGTTTTTT. Amino acid sequence: CASSPTDQGPTNEKLFF.

This clonotype was observed once. V gene TRBV19 combines with J gene TRBJ2-2; 9 bases line up with TRBD1. This CDR3 contains 15 residues. Unmatched junction bases numbered 4, after V lost 4 bases and J lost 4 bases. The germline gives CDR1 LNHDA, CDR2 SQIVND (reference sequence). CDR3 sequence: CASSKETGGTGELFF. CDR3 sequence (DNA): TGTGCCAGTAGTAAAGAGACAGGGGGCACCGGGGAGCTGTTTTTT.

This clonotype was detected once. The chain has TRBV20-1 and TRBJ2-7, with TRBD1 matching 9 bases. This CDR3 has 13 residues. In germline, CDR1 is DFQATT, CDR2 SNEGSKA (reference sequence). With V trimmed by 7 bases and J by 4 bases, 8 bases remained unmatched. The CDR3 DNA reads TGCAGTGTTACAGGGGGCGCCGGGTACGAGCAGTACTTC. This translates into CSVTGGAGYEQYF.

This clonotype was found a few times. The CDR3 nucleotides are TGTGCCAGCAGCTCATGGTTTTCGGTCTCCTACAATGAGCAGTTCTTC. Translated, it gives CASSSWFSVSYNEQFF. The chain recombines TRBV7-2 with TRBJ2-1; D unclear. The germline V and J ends were trimmed by 4 bases and 0 bases, with 13 bases remaining between them. Germline V gene data show CDR1 as SGHTA and CDR2 as FQGNSA. The CDR3 runs to 16 residues.

The chain couples TRBV7-3 to TRBJ1-1; D may be TRBD1 (5 bases). In germline, CDR1 is SGHTA, CDR2 FQGTGA. The length of the CDR3 is 14 residues. Trimming took off 5 bases at V and 10 bases at J, with 20 bases between the two ends. The CDR3 nucleotides are TGTGCCAGCAGCCCCTTGGGGACTCCCGAGGTAGCTTTCTTT. Translating gives CASSPLGTPEVAFF.

This sequence joins TRBV7-6 and TRBJ1-3; D gene ambiguous. The V and J ends lost 1 base and 1 base respectively, with 11 bases between them. The length of the CDR3 is 16 residues. Germline CDR1 reads SGHVS; CDR2 reads FNYEAQ. The DNA of the CDR3 is TGTGCCAGCAGCTTAGGAGGGTTAACTTCTGGAAACACCATATATTTT. It is translated as CASSLGGLTSGNTIYF.

The chain carries TRBV20-1 and TRBJ1-5; no clear D. V was trimmed by 1 base and J by 0 bases, leaving 10 bases between them. Germline V gene data show CDR1 as DFQATT and CDR2 as SNEGSKA (reference sequence). The CDR3 loop spans 15 amino acids. The CDR3 here is CSARATDYSNQPQHF. In DNA, the CDR3 is TGCAGTGCTAGAGCGACGGATTATAGCAATCAGCCCCAGCATTTT.